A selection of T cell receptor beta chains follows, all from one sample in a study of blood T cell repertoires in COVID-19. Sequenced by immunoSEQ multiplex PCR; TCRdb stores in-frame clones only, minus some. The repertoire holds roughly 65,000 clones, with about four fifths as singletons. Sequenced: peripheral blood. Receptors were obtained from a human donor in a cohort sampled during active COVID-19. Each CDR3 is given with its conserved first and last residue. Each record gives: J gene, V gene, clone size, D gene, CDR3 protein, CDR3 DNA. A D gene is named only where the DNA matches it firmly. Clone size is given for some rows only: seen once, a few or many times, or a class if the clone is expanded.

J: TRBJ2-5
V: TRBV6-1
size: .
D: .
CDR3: CASSEAPGLVETQYF
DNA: TGTGCCAGCAGTGAAGCCCCGGGGTTAGTAGAGACCCAGTACTTC

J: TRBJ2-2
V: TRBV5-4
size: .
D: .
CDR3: CASRGPNTGELFF
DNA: TGTGCCAGCAGGGGGCCAAACACCGGGGAGCTGTTTTTT

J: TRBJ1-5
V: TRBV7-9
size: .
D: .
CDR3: CASSPTGSSNQPQHF
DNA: TGTGCCAGCAGCCCAACAGGTTCCAGCAATCAGCCCCAGCATTTT

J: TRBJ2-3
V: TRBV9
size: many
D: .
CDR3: CASSVGLDRGTDTQYF
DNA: TGTGCCAGCAGCGTAGGCCTAGACCGGGGCACAGATACGCAGTATTTT

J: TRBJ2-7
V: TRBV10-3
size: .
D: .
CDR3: CAITDRDPYEQYF
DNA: TGTGCCATCACCGACAGAGATCCGTACGAGCAGTACTTC

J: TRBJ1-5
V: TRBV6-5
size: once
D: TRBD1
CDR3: CASSYSITGDQPQHF
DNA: TGTGCCAGCAGTTACTCGATAACAGGGGATCAGCCCCAGCATTTT

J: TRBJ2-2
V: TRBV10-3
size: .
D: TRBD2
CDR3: CATSGANTGELFF
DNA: TGTGCCACTAGCGGGGCGAACACCGGGGAGCTGTTTTTT

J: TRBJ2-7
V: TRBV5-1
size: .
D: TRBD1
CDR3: CASSLAGQGDAAVQYF
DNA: TGCGCCAGCAGCTTGGCGGGACAGGGAGATGCAGCAGTGCAGTACTTC

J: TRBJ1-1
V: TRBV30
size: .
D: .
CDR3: CAWSVRGATEAFF
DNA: TGTGCCTGGAGTGTACGGGGGGCTACTGAAGCTTTCTTT

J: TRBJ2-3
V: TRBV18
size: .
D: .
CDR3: CASSAPGTYSTDTQYF
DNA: TGTGCCAGCTCAGCTCCCGGGACTTACTCGACAGATACGCAGTATTTT

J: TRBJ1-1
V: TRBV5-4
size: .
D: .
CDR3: CASSLGSDSEAFF
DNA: TGTGCCAGCAGCTTAGGCTCGGACAGTGAAGCTTTCTTT

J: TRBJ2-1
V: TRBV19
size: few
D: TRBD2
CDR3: CASSIGVGRVYNEQFF
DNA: TGTGCCAGTAGTATAGGAGTCGGGAGGGTCTACAATGAGCAGTTCTTC

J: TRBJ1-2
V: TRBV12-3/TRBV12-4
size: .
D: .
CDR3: CASSFTVYGYTF
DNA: TGTGCCAGCAGTTTCACAGTCTATGGCTACACCTTC

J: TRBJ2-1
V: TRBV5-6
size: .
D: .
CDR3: CASRGGQLFSYNEQFF
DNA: TGTGCCAGCAGGGGGGGACAGCTATTCTCCTACAATGAGCAGTTCTTC

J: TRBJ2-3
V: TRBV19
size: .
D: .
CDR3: CATFSQGQADTQYF
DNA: TGTGCCACCTTCAGCCAGGGCCAGGCAGATACGCAGTATTTT

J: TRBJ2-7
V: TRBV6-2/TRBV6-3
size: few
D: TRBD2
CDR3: CASSYSPGGQYF
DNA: TGTGCCAGCAGTTACTCCCCGGGGGGACAGTACTTC

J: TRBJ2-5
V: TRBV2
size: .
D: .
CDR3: CASSPRTAQETQYF
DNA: TGTGCCAGCAGCCCTCGGACAGCGCAAGAGACCCAGTACTTC

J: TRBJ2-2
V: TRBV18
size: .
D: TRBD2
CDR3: CASSPRTSGRVNTGELFF
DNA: TGTGCCAGCTCACCCCGGACTAGCGGGAGGGTCAACACCGGGGAGCTGTTTTTT

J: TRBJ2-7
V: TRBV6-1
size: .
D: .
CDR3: CASSPGVSYEQYF
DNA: TGTGCCAGCAGCCCCGGGGTTTCCTACGAGCAGTACTTC

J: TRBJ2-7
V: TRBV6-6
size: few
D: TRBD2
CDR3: CASTQSGLRSYEQYF
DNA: TGTGCCAGCACCCAGTCGGGACTACGCTCCTACGAGCAGTACTTC

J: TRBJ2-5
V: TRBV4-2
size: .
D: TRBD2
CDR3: CASSQEISLAGGYQETQYF
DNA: TGTGCCAGCAGCCAAGAGATTTCACTAGCGGGAGGGTACCAAGAGACCCAGTACTTC

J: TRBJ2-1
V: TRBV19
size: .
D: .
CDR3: CASSSRSYNEQFF
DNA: TGTGCCAGTAGTAGTCGCTCCTACAATGAGCAGTTCTTC

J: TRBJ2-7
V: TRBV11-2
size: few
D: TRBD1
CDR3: CASSLLKGQRPRYEQYF
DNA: TGTGCCAGCAGCTTATTAAAGGGACAGCGCCCTCGATACGAGCAGTACTTC

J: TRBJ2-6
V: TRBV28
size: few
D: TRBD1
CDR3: CASNEGATGANVLTF
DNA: TGTGCCAGCAATGAGGGGGCGACTGGGGCCAACGTCCTGACTTTC

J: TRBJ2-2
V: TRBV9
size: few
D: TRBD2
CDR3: CASSASGGAPGELFF
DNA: TGTGCCAGCAGCGCTAGCGGGGGGGCGCCCGGGGAGCTGTTTTTT

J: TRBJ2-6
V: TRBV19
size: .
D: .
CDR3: CASSITWAGSGANVLTF
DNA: TGTGCCAGTAGTATAACCTGGGCGGGCTCTGGGGCCAACGTCCTGACTTTC

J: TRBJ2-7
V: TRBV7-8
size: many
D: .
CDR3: CASRGSDSYEQYF
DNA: TGTGCCAGCAGGGGGAGTGATTCCTACGAGCAGTACTTC

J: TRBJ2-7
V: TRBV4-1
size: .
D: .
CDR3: CASSRAQTTYEQYF
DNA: TGCGCTAGCAGCCGAGCACAGACTACCTACGAGCAGTACTTC

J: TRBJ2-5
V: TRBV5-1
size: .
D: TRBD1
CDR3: CASSRDRVETQYF
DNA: TGCGCCAGCAGCCGGGACAGGGTCGAGACCCAGTACTTC

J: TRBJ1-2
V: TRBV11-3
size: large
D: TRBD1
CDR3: CASSNRGRGYTF
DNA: TGTGCCAGCAGCAACAGGGGTAGGGGCTACACCTTC

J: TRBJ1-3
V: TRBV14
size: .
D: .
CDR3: CASSPRTDSGNTIYF
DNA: TGTGCCAGCAGCCCAAGGACAGACAGTGGAAACACCATATATTTT

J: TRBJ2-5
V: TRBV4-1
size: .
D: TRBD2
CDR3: CASSQAHLAGGLEETQYF
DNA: TGCGCCAGCAGCCAAGCTCATTTAGCGGGGGGGCTAGAGGAGACCCAGTACTTC

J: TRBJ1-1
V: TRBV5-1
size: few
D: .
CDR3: CASSLASGVNTEAFF
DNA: TGCGCCAGCAGCTTGGCCTCAGGCGTCAACACTGAAGCTTTCTTT

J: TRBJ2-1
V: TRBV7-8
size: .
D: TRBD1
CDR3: CASSSTGTGDGSEQFF
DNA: TGTGCCAGCAGCTCGACCGGGACAGGGGATGGCAGTGAGCAGTTCTTC

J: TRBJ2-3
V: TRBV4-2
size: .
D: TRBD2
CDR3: CASSQGSSGSSTDTQYF
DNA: TGTGCCAGCAGCCAGGGCTCTAGCGGGAGTAGCACAGATACGCAGTATTTT

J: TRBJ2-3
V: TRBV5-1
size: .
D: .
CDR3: CASSLGGTSTDTQYF
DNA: TGCGCCAGCAGCTTGGGGGGGACTAGCACAGATACGCAGTATTTT

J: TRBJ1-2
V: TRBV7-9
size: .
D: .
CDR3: CASSLLTVHGYTF
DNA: TGTGCCAGCAGCTTACTTACAGTACATGGCTACACCTTC

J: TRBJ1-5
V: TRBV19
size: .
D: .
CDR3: CASRPGGAGQPQHF
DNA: TGTGCCAGTAGGCCCGGGGGGGCTGGTCAGCCCCAGCATTTT

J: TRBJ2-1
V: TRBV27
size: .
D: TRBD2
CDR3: CASSRMGGGYNEQFF
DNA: TGTGCCAGCAGTAGGATGGGGGGGGGTTACAATGAGCAGTTCTTC

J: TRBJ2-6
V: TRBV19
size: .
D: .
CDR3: CASSIGQGYGANVLTF
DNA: TGTGCCAGTAGTATAGGGCAGGGGTATGGGGCCAACGTCCTGACTTTC

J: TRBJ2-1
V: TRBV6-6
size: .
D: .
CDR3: CASSYSRDNEQFF
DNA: TGTGCCAGCAGTTACTCGAGGGACAATGAGCAGTTCTTC

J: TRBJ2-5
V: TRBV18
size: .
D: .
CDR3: CASSPPRGRQETQYF
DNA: TGTGCCAGCTCACCCCCCCGGGGGAGGCAAGAGACCCAGTACTTC

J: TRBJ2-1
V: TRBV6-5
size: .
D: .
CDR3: CASSYVAGPREQFF
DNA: TGTGCCAGCAGTTACGTGGCGGGGCCAAGGGAGCAGTTCTTC

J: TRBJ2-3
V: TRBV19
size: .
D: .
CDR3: CASTPARRGGRGTDTQYF
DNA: TGTGCCAGTACCCCGGCCCGGAGAGGGGGACGGGGCACAGATACGCAGTATTTT

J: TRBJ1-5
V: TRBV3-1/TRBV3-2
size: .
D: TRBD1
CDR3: CASSQGQDQPQHF
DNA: TGTGCCAGCAGCCAGGGACAGGATCAGCCCCAGCATTTT

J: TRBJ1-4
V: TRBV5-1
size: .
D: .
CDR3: CASSLGDFGMLATNEKLFF
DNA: TGCGCCAGCAGCTTGGGGGACTTTGGTATGCTTGCAACTAATGAAAAACTGTTTTTT

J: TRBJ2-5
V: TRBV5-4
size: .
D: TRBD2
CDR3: CASSLAGATETQYF
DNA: TGTGCCAGCAGCTTAGCGGGGGCTACAGAGACCCAGTACTTC

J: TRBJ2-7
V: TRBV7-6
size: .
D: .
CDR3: CASSSRASPWYEQYF
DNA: TGTGCCAGCAGCTCGCGGGCCTCCCCGTGGTACGAGCAGTACTTC

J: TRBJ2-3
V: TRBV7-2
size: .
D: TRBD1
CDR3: CASSSGQGASDTQYF
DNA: TGTGCCAGCAGCTCGGGACAGGGGGCATCAGATACGCAGTATTTT

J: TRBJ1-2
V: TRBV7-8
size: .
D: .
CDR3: CASSLTGGGYTF
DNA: TGTGCCAGCAGTCTCACGGGAGGCGGCTACACCTTC

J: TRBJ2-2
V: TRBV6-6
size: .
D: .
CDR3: CATGVGELFF
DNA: TGTGCCACAGGGGTTGGGGAGCTGTTTTTT

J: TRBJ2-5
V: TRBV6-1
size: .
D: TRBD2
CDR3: CASSEAPLGLAGGRETQYF
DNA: TGTGCCAGCAGTGAAGCCCCACTCGGACTAGCGGGAGGGCGAGAGACCCAGTACTTC

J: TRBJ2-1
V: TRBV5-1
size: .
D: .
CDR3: CASSLVQSSYNEQFF
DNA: TGCGCCAGCAGCTTGGTACAGAGCTCCTACAATGAGCAGTTCTTC